The TCR beta chain described here comes from a study of blood T cell repertoires in COVID-19. For the study at large: Acute and convalescent COVID-19 specimens originated in the United States, Italy and Spain. PBMCs, B-cell-depleted T cells, or T cells provided the cDNA or gDNA that made up the material.

Original handling: Amplifying reference gene primers gave estimates of nucleated cell counts. Using immunoSEQ multiplex PCR, the repertoire was profiled, and TCRdb retains in-frame clones only, with some absent. D and trimming were read from the DNA, whereas the V and J calls and clone size are those reported in that table. The table records some 88,000 clones, 70% to 90% of them present only once. Between the trimmed V and J ends, which lost 1 base and 10 bases, there was a span of 11 bases. Germline V gene data show CDR1 as SEHNR and CDR2 as FQNEAQ (reference sequence). The CDR3 is made up of 14 amino acids. This clone was detected once.

The sequencing sample was made of peripheral blood. The rearrangement joins TRBV7-9 to TRBJ1-6; D unresolved. The clonotype originates from a woman in her 70s with acute or convalescent COVID-19. CDR3 bases: TGTGCCAGCAGCTTAGAGAGGGTTGGGTCACCCCTCCACTTT. Its translation: CASSLERVGSPLHF.